Below are 8 T cell receptor beta chains sequenced from a single sample in a study of blood T cell repertoires in COVID-19 (dated by TCRdb to 2018 to 2020). Library creation used the immunoSEQ multiplex PCR assay. TCRdb took over this immuneACCESS table, retaining in-frame rearrangements with V and J assigned. Such tables are incomplete; in checked studies, under half of the missing clones stem from an unresolved V gene, and the remainder is unexplained. The sample table records tens of thousands of clones; around 87% of these occur just once. Of the sample, about 4% is held by the ten largest clones. Sequenced: peripheral blood. The receptor source for this set is a man between 65 and 85 years old with active COVID-19.

The chain recombines TRBV2 with TRBJ2-1; D is perhaps TRBD1 (5 bases). There are 12 residues in the CDR3. Trimming cost V 1 base and J 9 bases, with 7 bases left between them. Germline lookup yields CDR1 SNHLY and CDR2 FYNNEI. The CDR3 here is CASSEGGFEQFF. CDR3 sequence (DNA): TGTGCCAGCAGTGAAGGGGGCTTTGAGCAGTTCTTC.

This chain uses TRBV28 with TRBJ1-6; 10 bases fit TRBD1. J gave up 9 bases and V 2 bases, and 7 bases lay outside the gene matches. This CDR3 contains 16 residues. Germline CDR1 is MDHEN and CDR2 is SYDVKM. The CDR3 is CASSLDYGDRGSPLHF. The CDR3, as DNA: TGTGCCAGCAGTTTAGATTACGGGGACAGGGGTTCACCCCTCCACTTT.

J is TRBJ2-1 and V is TRBV9; 9 bases map to TRBD2. CDR1 is SGDLS, CDR2 YYNGEE, per germline. The CDR3 sequence is 18 residues long. V shed 1 base, J shed 4 bases, and the junction held 12 bases outside the gene matches. The CDR3 DNA reads TGTGCCAGCAGCGTAACCCCCACCCCGACTAGCGGATACAATGAGCAGTTCTTC. Its translation: CASSVTPTPTSGYNEQFF.

This rearrangement joins TRBV2 to TRBJ1-4; D remains unclear. V shed 6 bases and J shed 10 bases, with 12 bases lying between them. This CDR3 has 12 amino acids. The germline V gene has CDR1 SNHLY and CDR2 FYNNEI. The CDR3 coding sequence is TGTGCCAGCAGCTTACTAAGTGGAAAACTGTTTTTT. It codes for CASSLLSGKLFF.

CDR3 region: CASSAGGGNTIYF. CDR3 coding DNA: TGTGCCAGCAGCGCAGGCGGGGGAAACACCATATATTTT. V and J are TRBV7-3 and TRBJ1-3; D call uncertain. This CDR3 contains 13 residues. CDR1 SGHTA and CDR2 FQGTGA come from the germline V gene. Trimming pared 5 bases from V and 4 bases from J, leaving 9 bases between.

This chain connects TRBV7-9 to TRBJ2-5, with 7 bases identical to TRBD2. CDR3 length equals 17 residues. V dropped 0 bases and J dropped 7; count of bases not matched to a gene: 14. Germline-derived CDR1 and CDR2 are SEHNR and FQNEAQ (reference sequence). The chain's CDR3 is CASSLARARRERGTQYF. The CDR3 DNA reads TGTGCCAGCAGCTTAGCGCGGGCTAGGCGGGAGAGGGGGACCCAGTACTTC.

The chain is built from TRBV9 and TRBJ2-3, with D possibly matching TRBD1 (6 bases). V was clipped by 2 bases and J by 5 bases, with 15 bases between them. CDR1 and CDR2 (germline): SGDLS, YYNGEE. This CDR3 has 15 amino acids. The CDR3 is CASSVPLGAGDTQYF. The DNA of the CDR3 is TGTGCCAGCAGCGTCCCCCTGGGGGCGGGAGATACGCAGTATTTT.

This sequence joins TRBV2 and TRBJ2-7; 11 bases align to TRBD2. The length of the CDR3 is 18 residues. The V segment lost 6 bases and the J segment 3 bases; nucleotides outside the gene matches: 16. Germline V gene data show CDR1 as SNHLY and CDR2 as FYNNEI. CDR3: CASRPKALAGGRVYEQYF. CDR3 sequence (DNA): TGTGCCAGCAGGCCCAAGGCCCTAGCGGGAGGCCGAGTCTACGAGCAGTACTTC.